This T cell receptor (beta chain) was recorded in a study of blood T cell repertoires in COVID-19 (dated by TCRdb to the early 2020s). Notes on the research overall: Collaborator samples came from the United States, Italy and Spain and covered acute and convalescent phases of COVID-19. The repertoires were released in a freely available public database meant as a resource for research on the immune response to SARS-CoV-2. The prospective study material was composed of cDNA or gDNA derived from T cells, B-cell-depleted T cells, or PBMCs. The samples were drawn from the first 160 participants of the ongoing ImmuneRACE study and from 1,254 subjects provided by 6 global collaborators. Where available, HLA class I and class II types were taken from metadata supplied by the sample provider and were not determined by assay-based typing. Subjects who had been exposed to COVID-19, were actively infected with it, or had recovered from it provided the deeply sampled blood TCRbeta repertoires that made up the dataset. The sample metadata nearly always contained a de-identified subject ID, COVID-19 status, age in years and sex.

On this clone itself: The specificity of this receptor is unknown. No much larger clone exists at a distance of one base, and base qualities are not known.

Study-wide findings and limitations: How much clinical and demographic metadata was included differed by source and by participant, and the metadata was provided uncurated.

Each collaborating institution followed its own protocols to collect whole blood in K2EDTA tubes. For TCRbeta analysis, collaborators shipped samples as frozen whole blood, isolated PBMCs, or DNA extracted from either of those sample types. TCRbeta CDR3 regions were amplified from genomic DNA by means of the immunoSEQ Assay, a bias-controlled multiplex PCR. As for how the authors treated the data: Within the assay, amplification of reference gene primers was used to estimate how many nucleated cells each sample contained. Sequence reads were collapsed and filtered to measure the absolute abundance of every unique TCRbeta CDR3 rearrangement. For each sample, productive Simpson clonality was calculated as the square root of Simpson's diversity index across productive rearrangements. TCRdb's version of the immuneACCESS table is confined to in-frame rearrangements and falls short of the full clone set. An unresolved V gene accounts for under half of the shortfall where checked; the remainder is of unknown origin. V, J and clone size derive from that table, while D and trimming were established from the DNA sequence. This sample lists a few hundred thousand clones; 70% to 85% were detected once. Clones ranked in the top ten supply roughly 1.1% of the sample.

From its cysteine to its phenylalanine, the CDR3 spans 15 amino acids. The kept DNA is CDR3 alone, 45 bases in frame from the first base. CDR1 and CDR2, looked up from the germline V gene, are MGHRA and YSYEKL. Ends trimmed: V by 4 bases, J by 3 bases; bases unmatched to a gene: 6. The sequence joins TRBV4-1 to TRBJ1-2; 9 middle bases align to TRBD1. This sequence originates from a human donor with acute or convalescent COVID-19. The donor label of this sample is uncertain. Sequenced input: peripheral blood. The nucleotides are TGCGCCAGCAGCCCCCGACAGGGGGGCGACTATGGCTACACCTTC. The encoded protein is CASSPRQGGDYGYTF.